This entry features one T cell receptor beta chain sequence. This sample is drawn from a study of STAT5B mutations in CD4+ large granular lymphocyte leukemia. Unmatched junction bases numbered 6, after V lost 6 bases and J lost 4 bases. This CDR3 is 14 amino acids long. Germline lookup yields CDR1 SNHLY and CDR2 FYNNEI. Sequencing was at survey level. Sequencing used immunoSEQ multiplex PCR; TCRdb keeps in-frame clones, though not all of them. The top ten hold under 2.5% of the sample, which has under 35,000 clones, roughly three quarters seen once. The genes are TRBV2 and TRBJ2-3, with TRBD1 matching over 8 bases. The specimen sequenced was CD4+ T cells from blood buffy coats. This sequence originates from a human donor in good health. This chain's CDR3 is CASRGDRGPDTQYF. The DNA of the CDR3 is TGTGCCAGCAGGGGAGACAGGGGCCCAGATACGCAGTATTTT.